This is a list of T cell receptor beta chains from one sample in a study of shared clonotypes between healthy human individuals. The table came from immunoSEQ multiplex PCR; TCRdb's copy has only in-frame clones and leaves some out. The sample carries roughly 1,800,000 clones, less than 95% recorded once. The sample taken for sequencing was naive CD8+ T cells sorted from blood. These TCRs come from a man between 18 and 29 years old in good health. The CDR3 runs from the conserved cysteine through the conserved F or W. The order of the fields is J gene, clone size, D gene, V gene, CDR3 protein, CDR3 DNA. The D gene is left open where the match is weak. Some rows mark clone size as missing; the rest say once, few, many or name a class of expanded clone.

>TRBJ2-7|NA|NA|TRBV19
CASSASVFYEQYF
TGTGCCAGTAGCGCTAGCGTTTTCTACGAGCAGTACTTC
>TRBJ1-6|NA|TRBD1|TRBV10-2
CASTDLTGLSSPLHF
TGCGCCAGCACCGACCTGACAGGGCTAAGTTCACCCCTCCACTTT
>TRBJ1-6|NA|TRBD1|TRBV19
CASLDRGHNSPLHF
TGTGCCAGTTTGGACAGGGGGCATAATTCACCCCTCCACTTT
>TRBJ1-1|NA|NA|TRBV13
CASSLGRGMNTEAFF
TGTGCCAGCAGCTTAGGACGTGGAATGAACACTGAAGCTTTCTTT
>TRBJ1-2|NA|TRBD1|TRBV5-4
CASSHLGGTVGYTF
TGTGCCAGCAGCCACCTAGGGGGCACGGTTGGCTACACCTTC
>TRBJ2-2|NA|NA|TRBV15
CATSLPGSGELFF
TGTGCCACCAGCCTACCGGGATCCGGGGAGCTGTTTTTT
>TRBJ2-3|NA|NA|TRBV27
CASSFGQGPGDTQYF
TGTGCCAGCAGTTTCGGTCAGGGGCCGGGAGATACGCAGTATTTT
>TRBJ2-7|NA|NA|TRBV4-1
CASSPQTLSYEQYF
TGCGCCAGCAGCCCTCAGACACTTTCCTACGAGCAGTACTTC
>TRBJ2-7|NA|NA|TRBV29-1
CSVELREGSYEQYF
TGCAGCGTTGAATTGAGAGAAGGGTCTTACGAGCAGTACTTC
>TRBJ2-7|NA|NA|TRBV5-6
CASTHDSLYEQYF
TGTGCCAGCACCCATGACAGTCTCTACGAGCAGTACTTC
>TRBJ2-3|NA|NA|TRBV7-6
CASSLSLSWGTDTQYF
TGTGCCAGCAGCCTATCACTGAGTTGGGGGACGGATACGCAGTATTTT
>TRBJ2-7|NA|NA|TRBV29-1
CSVEEILGGSRGEQYF
TGCAGCGTTGAAGAGATCCTCGGTGGATCCCGTGGCGAGCAGTACTTC
>TRBJ1-1|NA|TRBD1|TRBV11-1
CASSLDFTGTAMNTEAFF
TGTGCCAGCAGCTTAGATTTCACCGGGACAGCTATGAACACTGAAGCTTTCTTT
>TRBJ2-1|NA|TRBD2|TRBV7-3
CASSEGSAGGPYNEQFF
TGTGCCAGCAGCGAAGGTTCTGCGGGGGGGCCTTACAATGAGCAGTTCTTC
>TRBJ2-7|once|TRBD2|TRBV4-3
CASSQGTGLVHEQYF
TGCGCCAGCAGCCAAGGCACAGGACTAGTCCACGAGCAGTACTTC
>TRBJ2-3|NA|NA|TRBV30
CAWSLGSDMFSTDTQYF
TGTGCCTGGAGTCTGGGGAGTGATATGTTTAGCACAGATACGCAGTATTTT
>TRBJ2-7|NA|NA|TRBV19
CASSSAVASYEQYF
TGTGCCAGTAGTTCGGCCGTTGCTTCCTACGAGCAGTACTTC
>TRBJ2-1|NA|TRBD2|TRBV4-1
CASSQAGGSYNEQFF
TGCGCCAGCAGCCAGGCGGGGGGGTCCTACAATGAGCAGTTCTTC
>TRBJ2-7|NA|NA|TRBV2
CASSGPYEQYF
TGTGCCAGCAGTGGCCCCTACGAGCAGTACTTC
>TRBJ2-2|NA|TRBD2|TRBV7-3
CASSLTTSGETGELFF
TGTGCCAGCAGCCTAACGACTAGCGGGGAAACCGGGGAGCTGTTTTTT
>TRBJ2-7|NA|TRBD2|TRBV2
CASSDPRGGGGYEQYF
TGTGCCAGCAGTGATCCTAGGGGCGGGGGAGGCTACGAGCAGTACTTC
>TRBJ2-7|NA|NA|TRBV4-1
CASSQDYGPYEQYF
TGCGCCAGCAGCCAAGATTACGGCCCCTACGAGCAGTACTTC
>TRBJ2-5|NA|TRBD2|TRBV28
CASSRLAGGQETQYF
TGTGCCAGCAGTCGACTAGCGGGGGGGCAAGAGACCCAGTACTTC
>TRBJ1-2|NA|NA|TRBV4-1
CASSQLGTDYGYTF
TGCGCCAGCAGCCAATTAGGGACGGACTATGGCTACACCTTC
>TRBJ2-7|once|NA|TRBV6-1
CASGEGDHTYEQYF
TGTGCCAGCGGGGAAGGGGACCACACCTACGAGCAGTACTTC
>TRBJ2-5|NA|NA|TRBV28
CASSWLDRGTQYF
TGTGCCAGCAGCTGGCTGGACCGCGGGACCCAGTACTTC
>TRBJ2-1|NA|NA|TRBV27
CASSLGTSYNEQFF
TGTGCCAGCAGTTTGGGGACCTCCTACAATGAGCAGTTCTTC
>TRBJ2-3|NA|NA|TRBV7-9
CAIPFALIGGTDTQYF
TGTGCCATCCCTTTCGCGTTAATAGGGGGCACAGATACGCAGTATTTT
>TRBJ1-1|NA|TRBD1|TRBV10-3
CAISGLETGGTEAFF
TGTGCCATCAGTGGACTAGAGACAGGGGGCACTGAAGCTTTCTTT
>TRBJ2-7|NA|NA|TRBV2
CASSEVFYEQYF
TGTGCCAGCAGTGAAGTTTTTTACGAGCAGTACTTC
>TRBJ2-5|once|NA|TRBV18
CASSSSGTLVSETQYF
TGTGCCAGCTCAAGTTCCGGGACCTTGGTGTCCGAGACCCAGTACTTC
>TRBJ1-2|NA|NA|TRBV7-9
CASSPPGYGYTF
TGTGCCAGCAGCCCCCCGGGCTATGGCTACACCTTC
>TRBJ2-7|NA|NA|TRBV27
CASSRGGALSEQYF
TGTGCCAGCAGTAGGGGGGGCGCATTGAGCGAGCAGTACTTC
>TRBJ1-1|NA|NA|TRBV18
CASSPSEEAFF
TGTGCCAGCTCACCATCAGAAGAAGCTTTCTTT
>TRBJ2-3|NA|NA|TRBV7-9
CASSSGLISTNYIADTQYF
TGTGCCAGCAGCTCCGGATTAATATCAACTAATTACATCGCAGATACGCAGTATTTT
>TRBJ2-7|NA|NA|TRBV6-5
CASSYSGGISYEQYF
TGTGCCAGCAGTTACTCCGGGGGAATCTCCTACGAGCAGTACTTC
>TRBJ2-5|NA|TRBD2|TRBV7-9
CASSPWTSEETQYF
TGTGCCAGCAGCCCGTGGACTAGCGAAGAGACCCAGTACTTC
>TRBJ2-3|NA|TRBD2|TRBV2
CASSEGLAGGYSTDTQYF
TGTGCCAGCAGTGAAGGGCTAGCGGGGGGTTATAGCACAGATACGCAGTATTTT
>TRBJ2-2|NA|NA|TRBV7-9
CAIGYTGELFF
TGTGCCATCGGGTACACCGGGGAGCTGTTTTTT
>TRBJ1-2|NA|TRBD1|TRBV28
CASSAGQGGHYGYTF
TGTGCCAGCAGTGCTGGACAGGGAGGTCACTATGGCTACACCTTC
>TRBJ2-1|once|TRBD2|TRBV5-6
CASSPGTSNEQFF
TGTGCCAGCAGCCCCGGGACTAGCAATGAGCAGTTCTTC
>TRBJ2-2|NA|NA|TRBV6-5
CASSYLGTPNTGELFF
TGTGCCAGCAGTTACCTTGGGACACCCAACACCGGGGAGCTGTTTTTT
>TRBJ2-5|NA|NA|TRBV4-1
CASSQGLLETQYF
TGCGCCAGCAGCCAAGGACTACTCGAGACCCAGTACTTC
>TRBJ1-2|NA|TRBD1|TRBV5-4
CASRLTGDYGYTF
TGTGCCAGCAGGCTGACAGGGGACTATGGCTACACCTTC
>TRBJ2-7|NA|NA|TRBV12-5
CASGFGPNYEQYF
TGTGCTAGTGGTTTCGGGCCTAACTACGAGCAGTACTTC
>TRBJ2-2|NA|TRBD2|TRBV7-9
CASSVPGLDGELFF
TGTGCCAGCAGCGTCCCGGGACTAGACGGGGAGCTGTTTTTT
>TRBJ2-1|NA|TRBD2|TRBV4-2
CASSQDRGVNEQFF
TGTGCCAGCAGCCAAGATCGGGGGGTAAATGAGCAGTTCTTC
>TRBJ2-7|NA|NA|TRBV6-1
CASQGPRYEQYF
TGTGCCAGTCAGGGACCCCGGTACGAGCAGTACTTC